This T cell receptor (beta chain) was found in a study of CD8+ T cells in alopecia areata. Regarding the study as a whole: Scalp clonality, together with expanded CD8+ clones among the top 100, fell significantly with tofacitinib.

Turning to this clone: Its antigen remains unknown.

Germline-derived CDR1 and CDR2 are SEHNR and FQNEAQ (reference sequence). CDR3 length equals 16 residues. Trimming cost V 4 bases and J 0 bases, with 16 bases left between them. Documented treatment: oral pan-JAK inhibitor, 5-10 mg twice daily. RNA extraction was followed by reverse transcription into cDNA, which acted as the sequencing template. The repertoire was sequenced with immunoSEQ multiplex PCR; TCRdb's copy has only in-frame clones and lacks some. The sample holds roughly 60,000 clones; roughly 50% are singletons and the top ten take roughly 22%. The chain joins TRBV7-9 to TRBJ2-7; D perhaps matches TRBD1 (5 bases). The TCR sequence derives from a human donor with alopecia areata. The source material was CD8+ T cells sorted from blood, sampled around week 36, from a patient treated with tofacitinib. DNA for the CDR3: TGTGCCAGCAGCTCAGATCGGGCCGGACACTCCTACGAGCAGTACTTC. Translating gives CASSSDRAGHSYEQYF.